This T cell receptor (beta chain) was obtained from a study of CD8+CD57+ T cells in acquired aplastic anemia. Across the whole study: Across the sorted CD4+ and CD8+ cells, DNA amounts averaged 3.2 ug. Mean read depth for CD4+ cells from healthy donors was around 9.9 million. General observations from the study: There were roughly 30 CD8+ CDR3 sequences that occurred in both patients and controls.

The germline CDR1 and CDR2 sequences are KGHDR and SFDVKD. This CDR3 is built from 16 residues. Trimming took 4 bases from V and 0 from J; bases not matched to a gene: 7. For CDR3 and TCR beta VDJ profiling, genomic DNA was the template used. In TCRdb, the reads were re-called with MiXCR into one record per CDR3 protein. The sample includes hundreds of thousands of distinct CDR3 sequences, 65% to 75% seen only once; the top ten take under 4.5%. A note on this clonotype: The antigen remains undetermined.

V is TRBV24-1 and J is TRBJ1-1; 7 bases agree with TRBD1. The receptor was isolated from a human donor in good health, serving as a control. Sequencing was carried out using sorted CD4+, CD8+, or CD8+CD57+ T cells (not recorded which) from PBMCs. CDR3 sequence reads: CATSDRQGPLNTEAFF. CDR3 DNA sequence: TGTGCCACCAGTGACCGACAGGGCCCTTTGAACACTGAAGCTTTCTTT.